This TCR beta chain was recovered during a study of post-analysis software for immune sequencing data. Study-wide context: Included among the disease courses, which were recorded for the cohort, were relapsing-remitting, secondary progressive and progressive-relapsing multiple sclerosis. Whole-study findings and limits: The study found significantly lower normalized Chao1 diversity in multiple sclerosis patients than in controls. Strong co-clustering by F measure was evident for samples that had been prepared in the same batch. The five TRBV segments detected at higher frequency in patients than in controls included TRBV5-6, TRBV5-1 and TRBV20-1.

Germline loops: CDR1 KGHDR, CDR2 SFDVKD. The V end lost 6 bases, the J end lost 6 bases, and 5 bases lay between the germline ends. The length of the CDR3 is 11 residues. Unique-molecular-identifier-tagged TCR beta cDNA libraries were used. Roughly 450,000 cDNA molecules were recovered from an input of roughly 0.95 to 10 million T cells. TCRdb re-analysed the PCR reads in MiXCR, keeping a single row per CDR3 protein. The table lists hundreds of thousands of distinct CDR3 sequences, roughly 27% of them singletons. This clonotype was observed a few times. What it recognizes is unknown. The chain uses TRBV24-1 and TRBJ2-1; the D is unclear. This TCR was recovered from a girl between 5 and 17 years old with multiple sclerosis. Sequencing input: blood. This CDR3 reads CATSQFNEQFF. The CDR3 DNA sequence: TGTGCCACCAGTCAGTTCAATGAGCAGTTCTTC.